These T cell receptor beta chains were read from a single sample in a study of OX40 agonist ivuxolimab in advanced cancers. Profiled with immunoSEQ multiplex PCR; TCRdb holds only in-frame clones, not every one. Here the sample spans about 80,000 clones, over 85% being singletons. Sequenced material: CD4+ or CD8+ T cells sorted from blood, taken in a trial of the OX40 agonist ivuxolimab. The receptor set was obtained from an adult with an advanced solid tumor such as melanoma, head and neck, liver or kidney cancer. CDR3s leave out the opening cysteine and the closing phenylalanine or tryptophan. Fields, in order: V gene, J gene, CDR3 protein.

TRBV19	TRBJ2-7	ASSMTSGRRHEQY
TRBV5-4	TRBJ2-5	AAKGAEQETQY
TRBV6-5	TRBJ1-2	ASSRTYREGYGYT
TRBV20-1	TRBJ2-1	SAQPNEQF
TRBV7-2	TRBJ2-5	ASSLEKGETQY
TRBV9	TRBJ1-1	ASSLNTMNTEAF
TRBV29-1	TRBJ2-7	SVGQTDYEQY
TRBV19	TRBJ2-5	ASSRADQETQY
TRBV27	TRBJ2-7	ASSLWGGEQY
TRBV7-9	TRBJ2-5	ASSLLAGGLETQY
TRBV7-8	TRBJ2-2	ASSPFAGVSGELF
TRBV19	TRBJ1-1	ASRMTGNTEAF
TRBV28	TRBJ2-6	ASSLYRLNSGANVLT
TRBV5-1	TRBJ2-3	ASSLLAGGPLARDTQY
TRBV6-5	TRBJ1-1	ASRATVNTEAF
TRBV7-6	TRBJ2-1	ASSSRQVGGEQF
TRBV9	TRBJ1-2	ASTSGTGDYGYT
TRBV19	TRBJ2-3	ASRTTGLSTDTQY
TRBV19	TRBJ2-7	ASSMQGATYEQY
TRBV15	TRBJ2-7	ATSRDARSYEQY
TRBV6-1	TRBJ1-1	ASKPNPWTGRAF
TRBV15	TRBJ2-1	ATSRRGIDNEQF
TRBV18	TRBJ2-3	ASSLNTPGTGEDTQY
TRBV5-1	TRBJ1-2	ASSNRTGGVSYGYT
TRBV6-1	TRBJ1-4	ASSLDRGEKLF
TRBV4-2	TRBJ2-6	ASSLDPGGSGANVLT
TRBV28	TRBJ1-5	ASSLLRDQDRNQPQH
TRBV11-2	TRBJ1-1	ASSSRGGLNTEAF
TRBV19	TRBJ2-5	ASSNRGVRGQETQY
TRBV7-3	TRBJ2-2	ASSLPSSGELF
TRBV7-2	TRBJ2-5	ASRLRQGVGETQY
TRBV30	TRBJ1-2	ACPRQYTTYGYT
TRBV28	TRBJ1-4	ASSFVLQGVGGEKLF
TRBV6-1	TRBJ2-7	ASWDRLYEQY
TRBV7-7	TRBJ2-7	ASSLYSVGTSGREVQY
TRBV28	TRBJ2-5	ASSQGRRETQY
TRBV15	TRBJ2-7	ATSRDRLTYEQY
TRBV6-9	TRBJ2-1	ASSSREPHNEQF
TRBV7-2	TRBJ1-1	ASSLLGFSNTEAF
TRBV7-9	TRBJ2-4	ASSPRLGTGSMSKNIQY
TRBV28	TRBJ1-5	ASKGGREPQH
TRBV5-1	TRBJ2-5	ASSLAGAGGETQY